What follows describes a single TCR beta chain. The antigen is not known. The sample originates from a study of monozygotic twins with cystic fibrosis. Across the whole study: Around 3 micrograms of fragmented DNA underwent about 15 PCR cycles for library preparation.

Points from the study as a whole: J usage was most co-twin-similar in 8 of 16 pairs, V in 13. Clonality was generally low (median about 0.0097), higher in the most severe patients. Unrelated CF individuals shared fewer identical clonotypes than monozygotic CF twins.

Sequenced by immunoSEQ multiplex PCR; TCRdb stores in-frame clones only, minus some. The data show just under 20,000 clones, with about 90% seen just once and roughly 1.5% held by the top ten. The CDR3 contains 15 residues. J was trimmed by 7 bases and V by 4 bases; bases with no gene match: 6. Germline-derived CDR1 and CDR2 are KGHSH and LQKENI. The receptor comes from a girl aged 2 to 10 with cystic fibrosis. The sequencing input was blood. The V gene is TRBV18, the J gene TRBJ2-1; 11 nucleotides agree with TRBD2. CDR3 sequence reads: CASSQLAGDPNEQFF. The CDR3 bases are TGTGCCAGCTCACAACTAGCGGGAGATCCTAATGAGCAGTTCTTC.